The 25 T cell receptor beta chains below were found in one sample sequenced in a study of blood T cell repertoires in COVID-19. Data came from immunoSEQ multiplex PCR; TCRdb stores just in-frame clones and leaves some out. Of a few hundred thousand clones listed, roughly 83% are singletons. Sequenced: peripheral blood. These receptors originate from a man in his 60s who had recovered from COVID-19.

V is TRBV6-6 and J is TRBJ2-2, with a weak D call TRBD2 (5 bases). This CDR3 has 15 residues. V lost 2 bases to trimming and J lost 7 bases, with 14 bases between them. In germline, CDR1 is MNHNY, CDR2 SVGAGI (reference sequence). CDR3 nucleotides: TGTGCCAGCAGTTACATGGCTATCAGCGGCGGGGAGCTGTTTTTT. It is translated as CASSYMAISGGELFF.

The V call is TRBV19, the J call TRBJ2-1; the match to TRBD1 covers 10 bases. The ends lost 8 bases at V and 9 bases at J; junction bases unmatched: 4. Germline lookup yields CDR1 LNHDA and CDR2 SQIVND (reference sequence). This CDR3 spans 12 amino acids. CDR3 sequence: CASDRGRGEQFF. CDR3 sequence (DNA): TGTGCCAGTGACAGGGGGCGAGGTGAGCAGTTCTTC. Filled out from reference TRBV19 and TRBJ2-1, the complete variable domain reads DGGITQSPKYLFRKEGQNVTLSCEQNLNHDAMYWYRQDPGQGLRLIYYSQIVNDFQKGDIAEGYSVSREKKESFPLTVTSAQKNPTAFYLCASDRGRGEQFFGPGTRLTVL.

Comments on this clone: At the DNA level, this CDR3 is encoded by other sequences in the same sample as well. The chain combines TRBV7-9 with TRBJ1-2; D gene uncertain. Trimming removed 2 bases from V and 2 bases from J, with 6 bases in between. Germline V gene lookup returns CDR1 SEHNR and CDR2 FQNEAQ (reference sequence). The CDR3 length is 13 residues. The CDR3 here is CASSLSQNYGYTF. As DNA, the CDR3 is TGTGCCAGCAGCTTAAGTCAGAACTATGGCTACACCTTC.

This sequence joins TRBV5-1 and TRBJ2-5; 11 positions agree with TRBD2. The germline CDR1 and CDR2 sequences are SGHRS and YFSETQ. The V segment lost 4 bases and the J segment 1 base; nucleotides outside the gene matches: 9. This CDR3 is 17 amino acids long. CDR3 coding DNA: TGCGCCAGCAGCCCACGTGTGCTAGCGGGGGGCCAAGAGACCCAGTACTTC. It encodes CASSPRVLAGGQETQYF.

The chain combines TRBV2 with TRBJ1-1, with a possible D match to TRBD1 (5 bases). The V end was cut by 8 bases, the J end by 7 bases, with 17 bases between. Germline V gives CDR1 SNHLY, CDR2 FYNNEI. The CDR3 runs 13 residues. CDR3 coding DNA: TGTGCCAGCGAGCCCGCGGGACCGGATGAAGCTTTCTTT. It specifies CASEPAGPDEAFF.

The chain uses TRBV14 and TRBJ2-1, with D maybe TRBD2 (6 bases). V dropped 3 bases and J dropped 0 bases, with 15 bases sitting between them. Germline V gene sequence: CDR1 SGHDN, CDR2 FVKESK. The CDR3 contains 17 residues. The CDR3 nucleotides read TGTGCCAGCAGCCAGGGGCAGCGGGCCAGCTCCTACAATGAGCAGTTCTTC. It encodes CASSQGQRASSYNEQFF.

This clone has just a few counts. The chain combines TRBV7-3 with TRBJ2-1, with D perhaps matching TRBD2 (5 bases). V was pared by 0 bases and J by 6 bases, with 6 bases between. Per the germline V gene, CDR1 is SGHTA and CDR2 is FQGTGA. The CDR3 loop spans 13 amino acids. This CDR3 is CASSLTTINEQFF. CDR3 coding DNA: TGTGCCAGCAGCTTAACGACTATCAATGAGCAGTTCTTC.

This clone was observed once. The V and J genes are TRBV6-5 and TRBJ2-4; 10 positions agree with TRBD1. With V trimmed by 2 bases and J by 9 bases, 7 bases remained unmatched. The germline gives CDR1 MNHEY, CDR2 SVGAGI. The CDR3 consists of 15 residues. The CDR3 region is CASSYLGQGSGIQYF. In DNA form, the CDR3 reads TGTGCCAGCAGTTACCTGGGACAGGGGTCGGGCATTCAGTACTTC.

This clone has only a few counts. CDR3 nucleotides: TGTGCCACCAGCAGATACAGGGGGAGCGAAGAGACCCAGTACTTC. It encodes CATSRYRGSEETQYF. The V gene is TRBV15, the J gene TRBJ2-5; 8 nucleotides match TRBD1. V was clipped by 2 bases and J by 3 bases; unmatched bases: 5. Germline lookup yields CDR1 LNHNV and CDR2 YYDKDF (reference sequence). The CDR3 is 15 amino acids.

This rearrangement joins TRBV19 to TRBJ1-5; 11 nucleotides line up with TRBD1. J was trimmed by 7 bases and V by 0 bases; bases with no gene match: 5. This CDR3 is 16 amino acids long. From germline, CDR1 is LNHDA and CDR2 SQIVND (reference sequence). The CDR3 sequence is CASSIDGTGGGQPQHF. The CDR3, as DNA: TGTGCCAGTAGTATAGACGGGACAGGGGGTGGGCAGCCCCAGCATTTT.

The chain recombines TRBV3-1 (or the pseudogene TRBV3-2) with TRBJ2-5; a weak D match, TRBD2 (5 bases). CDR3 length equals 17 residues. Germline V gives CDR1 LGHDT, CDR2 YNNKEL (reference sequence). Trimming cost V 0 bases and J 2 bases, with 16 bases left between them. The CDR3 region is CASSQDSLALAQETQYF. In DNA form, the CDR3 reads TGTGCCAGCAGCCAAGATTCTCTAGCTTTAGCTCAAGAGACCCAGTACTTC.

The chain carries TRBV7-2 and TRBJ2-2; TRBD1 aligns across 9 bases. Germline loops: CDR1 SGHTA, CDR2 FQGNSA. This CDR3 has 15 amino acids. V gave up 5 bases and J gave up 4 bases; unmatched junction bases: 5. Here the CDR3 reads CASSEQGALTGELFF. For the CDR3, the DNA is TGTGCCAGCAGCGAACAGGGGGCCCTCACCGGGGAGCTGTTTTTT.

The genes are TRBV10-2 and TRBJ2-2; 13 bases match TRBD2. Germline V gene lookup returns CDR1 WSHSY and CDR2 SAAADI. V shed 7 bases, J shed 6 bases, and the junction held 5 bases outside the gene matches. This CDR3 has 15 amino acids. CDR3 nucleotide sequence: TGCGCCAGCAAAGGACTAGCGGGAGTGTCCGGGGAGCTGTTTTTT. Translating gives CASKGLAGVSGELFF.

V gene TRBV5-4 combines with J gene TRBJ2-2, with 11 bases lining up with TRBD1. The germline gives CDR1 SGHNT, CDR2 YYREEE (reference sequence). With 4 bases clipped from V and 6 bases from J, the junction kept 2 bases outside the gene matches. This CDR3 has 14 residues. CDR3 sequence (DNA): TGTGCCAGCAGCAGGGGACAGGGGGCCGGGGAGCTGTTTTTT. Its protein product is CASSRGQGAGELFF.

V and J are TRBV30 and TRBJ1-3; the D is unclear. V dropped 2 bases and J dropped 7 bases, with 9 bases sitting between them. The V gene's germline CDR1 is GTSNPN and CDR2 SVGIG (reference sequence). The CDR3 is 12 residues long. The CDR3 DNA is TGTGCCTGGAGTCCCCCGAGGAACACCATATATTTT. Translation: CAWSPPRNTIYF.

Points on this clone: Other DNA variants within this sample encode the same CDR3. The rearrangement joins TRBV5-1 to TRBJ2-2; TRBD2 matches at 9 bases. The CDR3 spans 15 residues. CDR1 and CDR2 (germline): SGHRS, YFSETQ. V shed 2 bases and J 1 base; nucleotides not matched to a gene: 0. CDR3 in DNA: TGCGCCAGCAGCTTAGCGGGGGGGAACACCGGGGAGCTGTTTTTT. Residues: CASSLAGGNTGELFF.

The chain carries TRBV7-9 and TRBJ2-3, with a weak D call TRBD2 (6 bases). Trimming cost V 11 bases and J 3 bases, with 18 bases left between them. The CDR3 is made up of 14 amino acids. Germline CDR1 SEHNR, CDR2 FQNEAQ (reference sequence). This CDR3 reads CAHGGASLTDTQYF. CDR3 nucleotides: TGTGCCCACGGGGGTGCGAGTTTGACAGATACGCAGTATTTT.

The chain combines TRBV18 with TRBJ1-3; tentative D call: TRBD1 (5 bases). Deletions cut 1 base from V and 0 bases from J, with 22 bases between. In germline, CDR1 is KGHSH, CDR2 LQKENI. The CDR3 spans 20 residues. DNA of the CDR3: TGTGCCAGCTCACCACTTCCCAGGCAGGGCACTAAAATCTCTGGAAACACCATATATTTT. Translated: CASSPLPRQGTKISGNTIYF.

The V call is TRBV27, the J call TRBJ2-5; 9 nucleotides match TRBD2. CDR3 size: 16 residues. The ends lost 5 bases at V and 1 base at J; junction bases unmatched: 8. Germline V gene lookup returns CDR1 MNHEY and CDR2 SMNVEV (reference sequence). CDR3 sequence reads: CASSPVAGVFQETQYF. For the CDR3, the DNA is TGTGCCAGCAGTCCCGTAGCGGGAGTTTTCCAAGAGACCCAGTACTTC.

The chain recombines TRBV11-3 with TRBJ2-1, with 7 bases lining up with TRBD2. This CDR3 is built from 15 residues. Germline V CDR1 and CDR2: SGHNT, YENEEA. V gave up 5 bases and J gave up 2 bases; unmatched junction bases: 6. The CDR3 sequence is CASSANGGTYNEQFF. The CDR3 DNA reads as TGTGCCAGCAGCGCTAACGGGGGGACCTACAATGAGCAGTTCTTC.

In regard to this clone: Different DNA sequences within this sample yield the same CDR3. V and J are TRBV7-2 and TRBJ1-5; D is perhaps TRBD1 (6 bases). Germline V gives CDR1 SGHTA, CDR2 FQGNSA. V was pared by 1 base and J by 4 bases, with 8 bases between. CDR3 size: 14 residues. Here the CDR3 reads CASSLGQGNQPQHF. CDR3 bases: TGTGCCAGCAGCTTAGGGCAGGGGAATCAGCCCCAGCATTTT.

The rearrangement uses TRBV5-6 and TRBJ2-3; TRBD2 aligns across 7 bases. Germline V lookup: CDR1 SGHDT, CDR2 YYEEEE. The CDR3 runs to 16 residues. J was trimmed by 6 bases and V by 5 bases; bases with no gene match: 15. This chain's CDR3 is CASRNVVSGEGDTQYF. The CDR3 DNA is TGTGCCAGCAGGAACGTCGTGTCGGGGGAGGGCGATACGCAGTATTTT.

J is TRBJ1-6 and V is TRBV6-5; a possible D gene is TRBD1 (6 bases). The CDR3 has 16 amino acids. Germline lookup yields CDR1 MNHEY and CDR2 SVGAGI. V lost 0 bases and J lost 7, with 13 bases in between. The chain's CDR3 is CASSYSVGQINSPLHF. The DNA for the CDR3 is TGTGCCAGCAGTTACTCGGTCGGACAGATCAATTCACCCCTCCACTTT.

The chain couples TRBV29-1 to TRBJ2-7, with 14 bases fitting TRBD2. The trim removed 4 bases at V and 6 bases at J, leaving 14 bases unmatched. There are 17 residues in the CDR3. Germline CDR1 is SQVTM and CDR2 is ANQGSEA. CDR3 coding DNA: TGCAGCGTTGCCCAAGGAGGAACGACTAGCGGGAGGGGCGAGCAGTACTTC. Residues: CSVAQGGTTSGRGEQYF.

CDR3 amino acids: CSARGTARYEQYF. CDR3 bases: TGCAGCGCTCGGGGGACAGCGCGCTACGAGCAGTACTTC. J is TRBJ2-7 and V is TRBV29-1, with D tentatively TRBD1 (7 bases). Germline V lookup: CDR1 SQVTM, CDR2 ANQGSEA. V lost 7 bases and J lost 3, with 16 bases in between. This CDR3 contains 13 residues.